One sample yielded the 19 T cell receptor beta chains listed below, sequenced in a study of beta chain features in type 1 diabetes. The authors reverse transcribed all of the isolated RNA, so sequencing captured expressed TCRB transcripts. The method was immunoSEQ multiplex PCR; TCRdb's version includes in-frame clones alone and lacks a portion of them. The profile shows hundreds of thousands of clones, 10% to 15% of them singletons. Sequencing used naive CD4+ T cells from blood. The source of these receptors is a man between 18 and 35 years old in good health.

V gene TRBV11-3 combines with J gene TRBJ1-1; D call uncertain. The CDR3 consists of 13 residues. CDR1 and CDR2 from the germline V gene are SGHNT and YENEEA. V dropped 0 bases and J dropped 1 base, with 3 bases sitting between them. DNA for the CDR3: TGTGCCAGCAGCTTAGAGGCGAACACTGAAGCTTTCTTT. As protein: CASSLEANTEAFF.

The chain employs TRBV7-6 and TRBJ1-2; 9 bases map to TRBD1. Germline V gene data show CDR1 as SGHVS and CDR2 as FNYEAQ. This CDR3 is 16 amino acids long. Trimming removed 5 bases from V and 2 bases from J; junction bases left unmatched: 9. Written as DNA, the CDR3 is TGTGCCAGCAGCGCACTCACAGGGGGCGCAAACTATGGCTACACCTTC. Translated, it gives CASSALTGGANYGYTF.

This clone appeared a few times. The V and J genes are TRBV5-1 and TRBJ2-3, with D possibly matching TRBD2 (6 bases). CDR1 and CDR2 from the germline V gene are SGHRS and YFSETQ. V dropped 0 bases and J dropped 2 bases, with 10 bases sitting between them. The CDR3 sequence is 15 residues long. The CDR3 spells CASSLGGNPTDTQYF. CDR3 bases: TGCGCCAGCAGCTTGGGCGGGAACCCCACAGATACGCAGTATTTT.

On this clone: Distinct nucleotide sequences in the sample also encode this CDR3. V usage is TRBV9 and J usage is TRBJ2-3, with TRBD2 matching 15 bases. The CDR3 has 16 residues. Trimming removed 3 bases from V and 4 bases from J; junction bases left unmatched: 3. Germline CDR1 and CDR2: SGDLS and YYNGEE. The CDR3 protein is CASSGGLAGGADTQYF. CDR3 in DNA: TGTGCCAGCAGCGGGGGACTAGCGGGAGGTGCAGATACGCAGTATTTT. Filled out from reference TRBV9 and TRBJ2-3, the complete variable domain reads DSGVTQTPKHLITATGQRVTLRCSPRSGDLSVYWYQQSLDQGLQFLIQYYNGEERAKGNILERFSAQQFPDLHSELNLSSLELGDSALYFCASSGGLAGGADTQYFGPGTRLTVL.

This clone was observed a handful of times. This chain links TRBV28 with TRBJ1-2, with D perhaps matching TRBD1 (6 bases). Deletions cut 2 bases from V and 5 bases from J, with 9 bases between. This CDR3 region has 13 residues. CDR1 is MDHEN and CDR2 is SYDVKM in the germline V gene. DNA of the CDR3: TGTGCCAGCAGTTTACGGGGGGCGTATGGCTACACCTTC. Its translation: CASSLRGAYGYTF.

This chain links TRBV7-2 with TRBJ2-3, with 13 bases aligning to TRBD2. From germline, CDR1 is SGHTA and CDR2 FQGNSA. V lost 5 bases to trimming and J lost 8 bases; unmatched junction nucleotides: 7. The CDR3 consists of 15 residues. The CDR3 DNA sequence: TGTGCCAGCAGCCTAGGACTAGCGGGAGATGGTACGCAGTATTTT. Translating it yields CASSLGLAGDGTQYF.

The chain joins TRBV10-3 to TRBJ2-5; TRBD2 matches at 7 bases. The germline V gene encodes CDR1 ENHRY and CDR2 SYGVKD. Germline trimming cut 9 bases from V and 5 bases from J; bases unmatched to any gene: 12. This CDR3 is built from 14 residues. Here the CDR3 DNA reads TGTGCCATGCGCTCGGGGAGGGCCGAGGAGACCCAGTACTTC. Protein sequence: CAMRSGRAEETQYF.

This chain connects TRBV2 to TRBJ1-1; 12 bases match TRBD1. CDR3 length: 14 amino acids. Germline values: CDR1 SNHLY, CDR2 FYNNEI. Unmatched junction bases numbered 5, after V lost 6 bases and J lost 6 bases. The CDR3 loop reads CASSRDRGLSEAFF. The DNA for the CDR3 is TGTGCCAGCAGCCGGGACAGGGGGCTTTCTGAAGCTTTCTTT.

In its sample, this clone was seen a few times. The V gene is TRBV7-2, the J gene TRBJ1-4; D ambiguous. CDR3 length: 14 residues. Trimming took 5 bases from V and 0 from J, leaving 7 bases between them. Germline V lookup: CDR1 SGHTA, CDR2 FQGNSA. The CDR3 bases are TGTGCCAGCAGCCCTAGAGCAACTAATGAAAAACTGTTTTTT. Translating it yields CASSPRATNEKLFF.

V and J are TRBV28 and TRBJ2-4, with 11 bases that match TRBD1. V shed 3 bases, J shed 8 bases, and the junction held 6 bases outside the gene matches. Per the germline V gene, CDR1 is MDHEN and CDR2 is SYDVKM. The CDR3 is 15 amino acids. The CDR3 is CASSFSGTGGDIQYF. The CDR3 bases are TGTGCCAGCAGTTTTTCCGGGACAGGGGGAGACATTCAGTACTTC.

The chain links TRBV19 to TRBJ2-7; maybe TRBD2 (6 bases). Trimming shortened V by 1 base and J by 6 bases, and 10 bases separated the two germline ends. The CDR3 extends over 13 amino acids. Germline V gene data show CDR1 as LNHDA and CDR2 as SQIVND (reference sequence). CDR3 region: CASSIAPGGEQYF. The CDR3 DNA is TGTGCCAGTAGTATAGCCCCCGGGGGCGAGCAGTACTTC.

The chain recombines TRBV7-9 with TRBJ2-3; no clear D. CDR1 SEHNR and CDR2 FQNEAQ come from the germline V gene (reference sequence). Trimming removed 3 bases from V and 3 bases from J, with 13 bases in between. CDR3 length: 15 residues. The CDR3 loop is CASSLVWAGTDTQYF. CDR3 coding DNA: TGTGCCAGCAGCTTGGTCTGGGCTGGGACAGATACGCAGTATTTT.

The CDR3 DNA is TGTGCCAGCAGCGGACCGGGACTAGCTCTCTACAATGAGCAGTTCTTC. The encoded protein is CASSGPGLALYNEQFF. The rearrangement uses TRBV5-4 and TRBJ2-1; 9 positions agree with TRBD2. The V segment lost 4 bases and the J segment 3 bases; nucleotides outside the gene matches: 8. Per germline, CDR1 SGHNT and CDR2 YYREEE (reference sequence). The CDR3 length is 16 residues.

This clone was counted only a few times. The V and J genes are TRBV23-1 and TRBJ1-1; 7 bases map to TRBD1. TRBV23-1 belongs to the ORF category, with a function that is uncertain. The CDR3 runs 17 residues. V shed 2 bases and J 0 bases; nucleotides not matched to a gene: 9. Written as DNA, the CDR3 is TGCGCCAGCAGTCAACCGGGACAGCAAAGAGTGAACACTGAAGCTTTCTTT. As protein: CASSQPGQQRVNTEAFF.

This clone turned up a few times. This chain joins TRBV2 and TRBJ1-3, with no clear D. From germline, CDR1 is SNHLY and CDR2 FYNNEI. The length of the CDR3 is 14 residues. The V gene lost 6 bases and the J gene lost 1 base, with 10 bases spanning the gap. In nucleotides, the CDR3 is TGTGCCAGCAGACCACAGAAGTCTGGAAACACCATATATTTT. It codes for CASRPQKSGNTIYF.

This clone was seen only a few times. The chain recombines TRBV5-4 with TRBJ2-3, with TRBD2 identical over 7 bases. The CDR3 spans 14 residues. The germline gives CDR1 SGHNT, CDR2 YYREEE (reference sequence). J lost 1 base, V lost 4 bases, and 3 bases had no gene match. CDR3 nucleotides: TGTGCCAGCAGCCGTGCGGGGGGCACAGATACGCAGTATTTT. As protein: CASSRAGGTDTQYF.

The chain employs TRBV5-4 and TRBJ2-2, with 9 positions matching TRBD1. Germline V gives CDR1 SGHNT, CDR2 YYREEE (reference sequence). V shed 3 bases and J 6 bases; nucleotides not matched to a gene: 6. The CDR3 contains 15 residues. The CDR3 protein is CASSYGTGRAGELFF. Here the CDR3 DNA reads TGTGCCAGCAGCTATGGGACAGGGAGGGCCGGGGAGCTGTTTTTT.

This chain connects TRBV4-2 to TRBJ1-2; the match to TRBD1 covers 8 bases. In germline, CDR1 is LGHNA, CDR2 YNFKEQ. CDR3 length equals 17 residues. J gave up 7 bases and V 0 bases, and 13 bases lay outside the gene matches. In DNA form, the CDR3 reads TGTGCCAGCAGCCAAGAGGTCAGGGGGCATGTCTTGGGTGGCTACACCTTC. This codes for CASSQEVRGHVLGGYTF.

In this sample, this clone turned up a few times. The CDR3 bases are TGTGCCAGCAGCCCCAGACAGGCAAAAGTCCACGAGCAGTACTTC. This sequence encodes CASSPRQAKVHEQYF. The rearrangement links TRBV7-9 to TRBJ2-7; possible D gene TRBD1, 6 bases. Trimming took off 5 bases at V and 5 bases at J, with 19 bases between the two ends. CDR1 is SEHNR and CDR2 is FQNEAQ in the germline V gene (reference sequence). The CDR3 is made up of 15 amino acids.